The clone carrying this TCR beta chain was seen a handful of times. The antigen remains undetermined. V lost 5 bases, J lost 2 bases, and 13 bases lay in between. Germline lookup yields CDR1 LNHDA and CDR2 SQIVND (reference sequence). CDR3 length: 16 amino acids. With constant-segment primers, 5'RACE yielded cDNA libraries of TCR alpha and TCR beta that carried sample barcodes and UMIs. TCRdb ran MiXCR on the 5' RACE reads and lists one entry per CDR3 protein. The sample holds about 350,000 distinct CDR3 sequences, approximately 15% seen once. The data belong to a study of T-cell memory formation after mild COVID-19. The study's findings and limits: Cross-reactive memory seemingly joined, as some responding clones were found in pre-infection memory.

Sequenced: PBMCs or a T cell subset sorted from them (not recorded which). The chain combines TRBV19 with TRBJ2-6; TRBD1 might be the D (6 bases). This clonotype was sampled from a man aged 18 to 29 who had mild COVID-19 (a few samples of this study predate the infection). Cell type and time point are not known. As DNA, the CDR3 is TGTGCCAGTAGTCTATACAGGGTGGCTGGGGCCAACGTCCTGACTTTC. Protein: CASSLYRVAGANVLTF.